A selection of T cell receptor beta chains follows, all from one sample in a study of control samples from healthy donors and cancer patients. This table comes from immunoSEQ multiplex PCR, and its TCRdb copy is limited to in-frame clones, with some not included. The table includes about 79,000 clones, under 95% detected once. The source material was PBMCs. The receptors come from a middle-aged woman with lung cancer. Each CDR3 is given with its conserved first and last residue. A D gene is named only where the DNA matches it firmly. Size tells how often a clone was seen (once, few, many) or the class of an expanded clone, and some rows leave it out.

J gene: TRBJ1-1
clone size: NA
D gene: NA
V gene: TRBV2
CDR3 DNA: TGTGCCAGCAGTGACCGGGCGGCGGCTTTCTTT
CDR3 protein: CASSDRAAAFF

J gene: TRBJ1-6
clone size: NA
D gene: NA
V gene: TRBV28
CDR3 DNA: TGTGCCAGCAGCACTACTCTGGGGGGAGTTTCACCCCTCCACTTT
CDR3 protein: CASSTTLGGVSPLHF

J gene: TRBJ1-1
clone size: NA
D gene: NA
V gene: TRBV30
CDR3 DNA: TGTGCCTGGAGTGTACCGGTTGAAGCTTTCTTT
CDR3 protein: CAWSVPVEAFF

J gene: TRBJ1-2
clone size: NA
D gene: NA
V gene: TRBV7-8
CDR3 DNA: TGTGCCAGCAGCTTAGATAGGGCGACCAATGGTGGCTACACCTTC
CDR3 protein: CASSLDRATNGGYTF

J gene: TRBJ2-7
clone size: NA
D gene: TRBD2
V gene: TRBV5-1
CDR3 DNA: TGCGCCAGCAGCTTGGTTGTCGGCGGGGGGCCGGGTTTCTTC
CDR3 protein: CASSLVVGGGPGFF

J gene: TRBJ2-3
clone size: NA
D gene: NA
V gene: TRBV9
CDR3 DNA: TGTGCCAGCAGCGTAGGGGGTTCGGATACGCAGTATTTT
CDR3 protein: CASSVGGSDTQYF

J gene: TRBJ2-7
clone size: NA
D gene: NA
V gene: TRBV6-6
CDR3 DNA: TGTGCCAGCACCGATGGACAATTGCGATACGAGCAGTACTTC
CDR3 protein: CASTDGQLRYEQYF

J gene: TRBJ2-7
clone size: NA
D gene: NA
V gene: TRBV12-3/TRBV12-4
CDR3 DNA: TGTGCCAGCAGTTTCGGCGCGACCTACGAGCAGTACTTC
CDR3 protein: CASSFGATYEQYF

J gene: TRBJ2-5
clone size: NA
D gene: NA
V gene: TRBV5-8
CDR3 DNA: TGTGCCAGCAGCTCTGAAGGGCAAGAGACCCAGTACTTC
CDR3 protein: CASSSEGQETQYF

J gene: TRBJ1-4
clone size: NA
D gene: NA
V gene: TRBV7-9
CDR3 DNA: TGTGCCAGCAGCCGAGACAGTGGCAATGAAAAACTGTTTTTT
CDR3 protein: CASSRDSGNEKLFF

J gene: TRBJ1-1
clone size: NA
D gene: NA
V gene: TRBV29-1
CDR3 DNA: TGCAGCGTTGTGGACAGCATGAACACTGAAGCTTTCTTT
CDR3 protein: CSVVDSMNTEAFF

J gene: TRBJ1-5
clone size: NA
D gene: NA
V gene: TRBV2
CDR3 DNA: TGTGCCAGCAGAAACCGGGACGCCATGGTTCGGCCCCAGCATTTT
CDR3 protein: CASRNRDAMVRPQHF

J gene: TRBJ1-1
clone size: NA
D gene: NA
V gene: TRBV29-1
CDR3 DNA: TGCAGCGCCACGACATTGGGCACTGAAGCTTTCTTT
CDR3 protein: CSATTLGTEAFF

J gene: TRBJ2-1
clone size: NA
D gene: NA
V gene: TRBV7-9
CDR3 DNA: TGTGCCAGCAGCACCCGACGGGTACCAATAGAGCAGTTCTTC
CDR3 protein: CASSTRRVPIEQFF

J gene: TRBJ1-6
clone size: NA
D gene: TRBD1
V gene: TRBV7-9
CDR3 DNA: TGTGCCAGCAGCTCGACAGGGGTGAATTCACCCCTCCACTTT
CDR3 protein: CASSSTGVNSPLHF

J gene: TRBJ1-3
clone size: NA
D gene: NA
V gene: TRBV25-1
CDR3 DNA: TGTGCCAGCAGTGAAGGGACTTCTGGAAACACCATATATTTT
CDR3 protein: CASSEGTSGNTIYF

J gene: TRBJ1-1
clone size: once
D gene: NA
V gene: TRBV11-2
CDR3 DNA: TGTGCCAGCAGCCTCTCTGGATGGGCTGAAGCTTTCTTT
CDR3 protein: CASSLSGWAEAFF